The 23 T cell receptor beta chains given below trace back to one sample, sequenced in a study of identical twins. TCRdb itself ran the 5' RACE reads through MiXCR, one entry per CDR3 protein. The sample contains about 890,000 distinct CDR3 sequences, 9% to 15% of which appear only once. The data were also submitted as part of a second study, on yellow fever vaccine responses in identical twins.

The sequenced sample was PBMCs. The receptors stem from a young woman in good health.

The CDR3 nucleotides read TGTGCCAGCAGTGTGGTTCTTAGCGGGGGGGACTCTAGCACAGATACGCAGTATTTT. It yields the protein CASSVVLSGGDSSTDTQYF. This chain links TRBV2 with TRBJ2-3; 11 bases align to TRBD2. Germline CDR1 SNHLY, CDR2 FYNNEI. Unmatched junction bases numbered 12, after V lost 4 bases and J lost 0 bases. The CDR3 is made up of 19 amino acids.

There are many counts of this clonotype. The chain carries TRBV29-1 and TRBJ1-1, with D possibly TRBD1 on 5 matching bases. With 3 bases removed from V and 3 bases from J, the gap between germline ends came to 8 bases. The CDR3 runs to 12 residues. Germline V CDR1 and CDR2: SQVTM, ANQGSEA. CDR3 in amino acids: CSVDGRDTEAFF. The CDR3 DNA reads TGCAGCGTTGATGGCAGGGACACTGAAGCTTTCTTT.

This clonotype appeared a single time. CDR3 sequence: CASSVGTRGPNTGELFF. Here the CDR3 DNA reads TGTGCCAGCAGCGTTGGGACTCGCGGGCCCAACACCGGGGAGCTGTTTTTT. The chain is built from TRBV7-6 and TRBJ2-2; D is possibly TRBD2 (6 bases). V lost 5 bases, J lost 2 bases, and 18 bases lay in between. The CDR3 loop spans 17 amino acids. The germline V gene encodes CDR1 SGHVS and CDR2 FNYEAQ.

This clonotype has just a few counts. The V gene is TRBV5-6, the J gene TRBJ2-7; no definite D call. Trimming cost V 4 bases and J 0 bases, with 17 bases left between them. Germline-derived CDR1 and CDR2 are SGHDT and YYEEEE. The CDR3 has 16 amino acids. CDR3: CASSPTPGPSSYEQYF. For the CDR3, the DNA is TGTGCCAGCAGCCCTACCCCCGGGCCTAGCTCCTACGAGCAGTACTTC.

This clonotype was detected only a few times. The V and J genes are TRBV20-1 and TRBJ2-2, with TRBD2 matching over 7 bases. V lost 1 base to trimming and J lost 5 bases; unmatched junction nucleotides: 4. This CDR3 region has 14 residues. CDR1 DFQATT and CDR2 SNEGSKA come from the germline V gene (reference sequence). For the CDR3, the DNA is TGCAGTGCTAGAGGGGGAGGGCGTACCGGGGAGCTGTTTTTT. Translation: CSARGGGRTGELFF.

This clonotype was observed a few times. The chain employs TRBV6-5 and TRBJ1-2; no firm D call. The germline gives CDR1 MNHEY, CDR2 SVGAGI. Trimming cost V 4 bases and J 4 bases, with 16 bases left between them. The CDR3 totals 15 residues. The CDR3 sequence is CASSLPGRRGYGYTF. The CDR3 DNA is TGTGCCAGCAGTTTGCCGGGCCGGCGCGGCTATGGCTACACCTTC.

V and J are TRBV20-1 and TRBJ2-1, with 13 bases that match TRBD2. This CDR3 is built from 14 residues. V shed 5 bases and J 9 bases; nucleotides not matched to a gene: 7. Germline loops: CDR1 DFQATT, CDR2 SNEGSKA (reference sequence). The CDR3 region has the DNA TGCAGTGCTGAAGGACTAGCGGGGGTAGGTGAGCAGTTCTTC. Its translation: CSAEGLAGVGEQFF.

This clonotype was seen a single time. The gene calls are TRBV11-3 and TRBJ2-7; D unresolved. The V gene's germline CDR1 is SGHNT and CDR2 YENEEA. Trimming stripped 0 bases from V and 4 bases from J, with 13 bases between. The CDR3 runs 15 residues. Here the CDR3 reads CASSLEARYGYEQYF. In nucleotides, the CDR3 is TGTGCCAGCAGCTTAGAAGCCCGCTACGGATACGAGCAGTACTTC.

This clonotype was seen a handful of times. J is TRBJ2-1 and V is TRBV12-3 or TRBV12-4, with D tentatively TRBD2 (7 bases). CDR3 length: 14 amino acids. Between the trimmed V and J ends, which lost 3 bases and 5 bases, there was a span of 11 bases. For the CDR3, the DNA is TGTGCCAGCAGTTTTTGGGGGGGCCACAATGAGCAGTTCTTC. It encodes CASSFWGGHNEQFF.

The J gene is TRBJ1-2, the V gene TRBV11-2; D may be TRBD1 (5 bases). V lost 1 base and J lost 4, with 13 bases in between. CDR1 and CDR2 from the germline V gene are SGHAT and FQNNGV. This CDR3 is 15 amino acids long. The CDR3 region has the DNA TGTGCCAGCAGCTTAGGCCCGACAGAGTCCTATGGCTACACCTTC. Encoded protein: CASSLGPTESYGYTF.

The genes are TRBV29-1 and TRBJ2-5; TRBD2 matches 8 bases. The CDR3 is 12 amino acids. J lost 7 bases, V lost 6 bases, and 7 bases had no gene match. The germline V gene encodes CDR1 SQVTM and CDR2 ANQGSEA. CDR3 in amino acids: CSVGLATRTQYF. The DNA for the CDR3 is TGCAGCGTCGGACTAGCTACAAGGACCCAGTACTTC.

The chain uses TRBV12-3 or TRBV12-4 and TRBJ2-3; D not resolved. The CDR3 runs to 16 residues. Trimming cost V 3 bases and J 5 bases, with 18 bases left between them. The CDR3 here is CASSLLSLRQGDTQYF. The CDR3 DNA reads TGTGCCAGCAGTTTGTTGTCCTTGCGGCAAGGAGATACGCAGTATTTT.

The chain combines TRBV10-3 with TRBJ2-5; D might be TRBD1 (6 bases). Per the germline V gene, CDR1 is ENHRY and CDR2 is SYGVKD. The CDR3 consists of 13 residues. Trimming removed 7 bases from V and 5 bases from J, with 14 bases in between. CDR3 sequence: CAITPDRGETQYF. CDR3 DNA: TGTGCCATCACCCCGGACAGAGGGGAGACCCAGTACTTC.

The chain joins TRBV7-9 to TRBJ2-1; D gene ambiguous. This CDR3 is 14 amino acids long. Germline lookup yields CDR1 SEHNR and CDR2 FQNEAQ (reference sequence). V lost 6 bases and J 0 bases, leaving 9 bases between the germline ends. The CDR3 spells CASSATGSYNEQFF. The CDR3 DNA follows: TGTGCCAGCAGTGCGACGGGCTCCTACAATGAGCAGTTCTTC.

The chain couples TRBV5-1 to TRBJ2-5; no clear D. The CDR3 covers 16 residues. V lost 0 bases, J lost 1 base, and 13 bases lay in between. Germline V gene data show CDR1 as SGHRS and CDR2 as YFSETQ. The CDR3 is CASSLAVNSLQETQYF. The CDR3 coding sequence is TGCGCCAGCAGCTTGGCCGTAAACTCACTCCAAGAGACCCAGTACTTC.

This clonotype was recorded at least ten times. This CDR3 is CASRLTGTGANVLTF. CDR3 coding DNA: TGTGCCAGCAGACTTACAGGGACTGGGGCCAACGTCCTGACTTTC. The V and J genes are TRBV6-1 and TRBJ2-6; D may be TRBD1 (6 bases). The length of the CDR3 is 15 residues. The germline gives CDR1 MNHNS, CDR2 SASEGT. Trimming pared 6 bases from V and 2 bases from J, leaving 11 bases between.

This clonotype was observed a handful of times. The chain uses TRBV5-5 and TRBJ2-7, with 8 positions matching TRBD2. J gave up 2 bases and V 4 bases, and 5 bases lay outside the gene matches. The CDR3 loop spans 14 amino acids. Per germline, CDR1 SGHKS and CDR2 YYEKEE (reference sequence). The CDR3, as DNA: TGTGCCAGCAGCCCGAGCGGGAGTACCTACGAGCAGTACTTC. As protein: CASSPSGSTYEQYF.

This clonotype has more than one count but fewer than ten. The J gene is TRBJ2-3, the V gene TRBV4-1, with 8 bases that match TRBD1. CDR1 and CDR2 from the germline V gene are MGHRA and YSYEKL. J gave up 3 bases and V 4 bases, and 9 bases lay outside the gene matches. The CDR3 is 16 residues long. CDR3: CASSLSTGVRTDTQYF. The CDR3 region has the DNA TGCGCCAGCAGCCTCTCGACAGGGGTAAGGACAGATACGCAGTATTTT.

The V and J genes are TRBV29-1 and TRBJ2-1, with TRBD1 matching over 10 bases. The CDR3 length is 17 residues. Germline V gives CDR1 SQVTM, CDR2 ANQGSEA. The V segment lost 6 bases and the J segment 1 base; nucleotides outside the gene matches: 12. The CDR3 coding sequence is TGCAGCGTCTGGAAGTTGGGACAGGGGTTTTCCTACAATGAGCAGTTCTTC. Translation gives CSVWKLGQGFSYNEQFF.

This clonotype was recorded many times. V gene TRBV15 combines with J gene TRBJ2-3, with no clear D. Looked up from germline, CDR1 is LNHNV and CDR2 is YYDKDF (reference sequence). Trimming took 3 bases from V and 8 from J, leaving 12 bases between them. The CDR3 runs 13 residues. The CDR3: CATSSVSSRTQYF. The CDR3 coding sequence is TGTGCCACCAGCAGTGTTAGCTCGCGTACGCAGTATTTT.

The table lists this clonotype with a few counts. This chain uses TRBV29-1 with TRBJ2-5; 7 bases agree with TRBD1. Germline-derived CDR1 and CDR2 are SQVTM and ANQGSEA. The CDR3 is 13 amino acids. V lost 7 bases to trimming and J lost 4 bases; unmatched junction nucleotides: 9. This chain's CDR3 is CSARPDRLETQYF. CDR3 nucleotide sequence: TGCAGCGCCCGCCCGGACAGGTTAGAGACCCAGTACTTC.

This clonotype was detected only a few times. The chain employs TRBV4-2 and TRBJ2-7; D is uncertain. CDR3 length equals 16 residues. V dropped 0 bases and J dropped 3 bases, with 15 bases sitting between them. CDR1 and CDR2 from the germline V gene are LGHNA and YNFKEQ. The CDR3 spells CASSQDLTGLLYEQYF. CDR3 nucleotide sequence: TGTGCCAGCAGCCAAGATCTAACGGGTTTACTCTACGAGCAGTACTTC.

This chain uses TRBV9 with TRBJ2-7; tentatively, D is TRBD1 or TRBD2 (5 bases each). This CDR3 has 14 residues. Trimming left V 2 bases short and J 4 bases short, with 13 bases between. CDR1 SGDLS and CDR2 YYNGEE come from the germline V gene. This chain's CDR3 is CASSVGDFSYEQYF. DNA of the CDR3: TGTGCCAGCAGCGTGGGGGATTTTTCTTACGAGCAGTACTTC.